One sample yielded the 28 T cell receptor beta chains listed below, sequenced in a study of blood T cell repertoires in COVID-19. Data came from immunoSEQ multiplex PCR; TCRdb stores just in-frame clones and leaves some out. The sample lists about 140,000 clones, around 73% occurring once. The sample consisted of peripheral blood. These receptors originate from a woman between 50 and 59 years old with active or convalescent COVID-19.

This rearrangement joins TRBV30 to TRBJ1-4; weak D call: TRBD1 (5 bases). This CDR3 is 13 amino acids long. Germline V lookup: CDR1 GTSNPN, CDR2 SVGIG (reference sequence). V lost 3 bases to trimming and J lost 7 bases, with 12 bases between them. CDR3 sequence: CAWSRVWSEKLFF. In nucleotides, the CDR3 is TGTGCCTGGAGCAGGGTGTGGAGTGAAAAACTGTTTTTT.

This rearrangement joins TRBV7-6 to TRBJ1-4; unclear D gene. The V end lost 1 base, the J end lost 0 bases, and 9 bases lay between the germline ends. There are 16 residues in the CDR3. Germline values: CDR1 SGHVS, CDR2 FNYEAQ. The CDR3 loop is CASSLGALATNEKLFF. The CDR3 coding sequence is TGTGCCAGCAGCTTAGGCGCACTAGCAACTAATGAAAAACTGTTTTTT.

For the CDR3, the DNA is TGCGCCAGCAAAGCTCTCACCGCCGTGGGGACAGGGGACACCGGGGAGCTGTTTTTT. Encoded protein: CASKALTAVGTGDTGELFF. The chain is built from TRBV5-1 and TRBJ2-2, with 10 positions matching TRBD1. The CDR3 loop spans 19 amino acids. J lost 3 bases, V lost 6 bases, and 17 bases had no gene match. Looked up from germline, CDR1 is SGHRS and CDR2 is YFSETQ.

This clone was counted a single time. The V gene is TRBV7-2, the J gene TRBJ2-7; D unclear. The V gene lost 4 bases and the J gene lost 2 bases, with 9 bases spanning the gap. This CDR3 comprises 13 residues. Germline loops: CDR1 SGHTA, CDR2 FQGNSA. This CDR3 reads CASSSGPTYEQYF. DNA for the CDR3: TGTGCCAGCAGCTCTGGGCCCACCTACGAGCAGTACTTC. Looking up the rest from reference TRBV7-2 and TRBJ2-7 gives the full variable domain: GAGVSQSPSNKVTEKGKDVELRCDPISGHTALYWYRQSLGQGLEFLIYFQGNSAPDKSGLPSDRFSAERTGGSVSTLTIQRTQQEDSAVYLCASSSGPTYEQYFGPGTRLTVT.

This clone showed up just once. The V and J genes are TRBV3-1 (or the pseudogene TRBV3-2) and TRBJ1-1; D not certain. The V end was cut by 5 bases, the J end by 4 bases, with 17 bases between. The CDR3 totals 15 residues. Germline CDR1 LGHDT, CDR2 YNNKEL (reference sequence). This CDR3 reads CASSSRDSVSTEAFF. CDR3 nucleotide sequence: TGTGCCAGCAGCTCCCGAGACTCCGTCAGCACTGAAGCTTTCTTT.

This clone has a single count. J is TRBJ1-4 and V is TRBV7-9; 10 nucleotides line up with TRBD1. From germline, CDR1 is SEHNR and CDR2 FQNEAQ (reference sequence). V gave up 6 bases and J gave up 0 bases; unmatched junction bases: 7. This CDR3 is 17 amino acids long. In nucleotides, the CDR3 is TGTGCCAGCAGTTACCGAGGACAGGGGGCAACTAATGAAAAACTGTTTTTT. Its protein product is CASSYRGQGATNEKLFF.

The genes are TRBV9 and TRBJ1-2; 7 bases agree with TRBD1. The germline CDR1 and CDR2 sequences are SGDLS and YYNGEE. Unmatched junction bases numbered 3, after V lost 3 bases and J lost 4 bases. CDR3 size: 13 residues. CDR3: CASSGDSLYGYTF. The CDR3 region has the DNA TGTGCCAGCAGCGGGGACAGCCTCTATGGCTACACCTTC.

J is TRBJ2-1 and V is TRBV4-2; 7 nucleotides align to TRBD2. Trimming at V came to 1 base and at J to 3 bases, leaving 3 bases not matched to a gene. The CDR3 totals 15 residues. Germline CDR1 reads LGHNA; CDR2 reads YNFKEQ. In DNA, the CDR3 is TGTGCCAGCAGCCAAGGCGGGAGCTACTACAATGAGCAGTTCTTC. It specifies CASSQGGSYYNEQFF.

This clone has more than one count but fewer than ten. The V call is TRBV6-2 or TRBV6-3, the J call TRBJ1-4; TRBD1 aligns across 8 bases. Germline V lookup: CDR1 MNHEY, CDR2 SVGEGT. The length of the CDR3 is 15 residues. Trimming removed 6 bases from V and 0 bases from J; junction bases left unmatched: 3. The CDR3 region is CASSRTGTTNEKLFF. The CDR3 DNA follows: TGTGCCAGCAGCCGGACAGGGACAACTAATGAAAAACTGTTTTTT.

This clone was counted a few times. This rearrangement joins TRBV12-3 or TRBV12-4 to TRBJ2-5; no definite D call. V shed 3 bases and J shed 4 bases, with 3 bases lying between them. This CDR3 region has 11 residues. Here the CDR3 DNA reads TGTGCCAGCAGTTTCAGAGAGACCCAGTACTTC. It specifies CASSFRETQYF.

The chain is built from TRBV6-6 and TRBJ2-1; 10 bases are a match to TRBD2. The CDR3 is made up of 14 amino acids. CDR1 is MNHNY, CDR2 SVGAGI, per germline (reference sequence). The V and J ends lost 10 bases and 5 bases, in that order; junction bases with no gene match: 8. The CDR3 is CATGAGGPNNEQFF. The CDR3 nucleotides are TGTGCCACCGGAGCGGGGGGGCCCAACAATGAGCAGTTCTTC.

CDR3 DNA sequence: TGTGCCAGCAGTTACTCAATAACAGGGCCCCAGTACTTC. Protein: CASSYSITGPQYF. The chain has TRBV6-2 or TRBV6-3 and TRBJ2-5; weak D call: TRBD1 (6 bases). The V and J ends lost 0 bases and 9 bases respectively, with 11 bases between them. The CDR3 has 13 residues. From germline, CDR1 is MNHEY and CDR2 SVGEGT.

The chain couples TRBV15 to TRBJ2-6; 8 bases match TRBD1. Trimming took 1 base from V and 0 from J; bases not matched to a gene: 5. CDR3 length equals 18 residues. Germline V gene sequence: CDR1 LNHNV, CDR2 YYDKDF (reference sequence). The CDR3 DNA reads TGTGCCACCAGCAGAGTGGCAGGGGGCTCCTCTGGGGCCAACGTCCTGACTTTC. It translates to CATSRVAGGSSGANVLTF.

This clone was counted a few times. The CDR3 DNA follows: TGTGCCACCAGTCCCCAGGACTATGGCTACACCTTC. Protein: CATSPQDYGYTF. The V gene is TRBV24-1, the J gene TRBJ1-2, with D unclear. Germline V gene lookup returns CDR1 KGHDR and CDR2 SFDVKD. Trimming stripped 6 bases from V and 3 bases from J, with 7 bases between. The length of the CDR3 is 12 residues.

This sequence joins TRBV14 and TRBJ2-7; D call uncertain. CDR3 length: 12 amino acids. Germline CDR1 SGHDN, CDR2 FVKESK. V was clipped by 6 bases and J by 3 bases, with 9 bases between them. For the CDR3, the DNA is TGTGCCAGCAGTCTAGTAGGCTACGAGCAGTACTTC. It is translated as CASSLVGYEQYF. Filled out from reference TRBV14 and TRBJ2-7, the complete variable domain reads EAGVTQFPSHSVIEKGQTVTLRCDPISGHDNLYWYRRVMGKEIKFLLHFVKESKQDESGMPNNRFLAERTGGTYSTLKVQPAELEDSGVYFCASSLVGYEQYFGPGTRLTVT.

The chain carries TRBV30 and TRBJ2-7; 12 nucleotides align to TRBD2. V lost 2 bases and J lost 7; bases outside the gene matches: 3. This CDR3 has 13 residues. CDR1 is GTSNPN, CDR2 SVGIG, per germline (reference sequence). DNA of the CDR3: TGTGCCTGGAGTCTAGGACTAGCGGGAGAGCAGTACTTC. It yields the protein CAWSLGLAGEQYF.

CDR3 protein: CASSLNAQVDEKLFF. For the CDR3, the DNA is TGTGCCAGCAGCTTAAATGCCCAGGTTGATGAAAAACTGTTTTTT. The V and J genes are TRBV7-2 and TRBJ1-4; unclear D gene. CDR1 and CDR2 from the germline V gene are SGHTA and FQGNSA. V lost 2 bases, J lost 6 bases, and 13 bases lay in between. CDR3 length: 15 amino acids. Combining the CDR3 with reference TRBV7-2 and TRBJ1-4 gives the whole variable domain GAGVSQSPSNKVTEKGKDVELRCDPISGHTALYWYRQSLGQGLEFLIYFQGNSAPDKSGLPSDRFSAERTGGSVSTLTIQRTQQEDSAVYLCASSLNAQVDEKLFFGSGTQLSVL.

The J gene is TRBJ2-7, the V gene TRBV4-1; no reliable D call. V was clipped by 0 bases and J by 2 bases, with 8 bases between them. This CDR3 has 14 amino acids. From germline, CDR1 is MGHRA and CDR2 YSYEKL. CDR3 in DNA: TGCGCCAGCAGCCAAGAAGAGGCCACCTACGAGCAGTACTTC. It codes for CASSQEEATYEQYF.

This chain uses TRBV15 with TRBJ2-3, with TRBD1 matching over 12 bases. The CDR3 length is 20 residues. V shed 2 bases, J shed 2 bases, and the junction held 14 bases outside the gene matches. CDR1 LNHNV and CDR2 YYDKDF come from the germline V gene (reference sequence). CDR3 region: CATSRSKGGQGAENTDTQYF. Here the CDR3 DNA reads TGTGCCACCAGCAGATCCAAAGGGGGACAGGGGGCTGAGAACACAGATACGCAGTATTTT.

This chain uses TRBV7-3 with TRBJ1-2; TRBD1 might be the D (5 bases). Trimming shortened V by 2 bases and J by 8 bases, and 18 bases separated the two germline ends. This CDR3 region has 15 residues. Germline values: CDR1 SGHTA, CDR2 FQGTGA. The CDR3 region is CASSLGSRDQGGYTF. The CDR3 nucleotides read TGTGCCAGCAGCTTAGGGTCCAGGGATCAGGGCGGCTACACCTTC.

The chain links TRBV29-1 to TRBJ2-3; TRBD2 agrees at 8 bases. Unmatched junction bases numbered 5, after V lost 4 bases and J lost 2 bases. From germline, CDR1 is SQVTM and CDR2 ANQGSEA. This CDR3 comprises 14 residues. The CDR3 loop is CSVARAGATDTQYF. For the CDR3, the DNA is TGCAGCGTTGCAAGAGCGGGGGCCACAGATACGCAGTATTTT.

The chain links TRBV6-5 to TRBJ1-5, with D perhaps TRBD1 (6 bases). Trimming cost V 2 bases and J 1 base, with 6 bases left between them. Looked up from germline, CDR1 is MNHEY and CDR2 is SVGAGI. There are 14 residues in the CDR3. CDR3 in DNA: TGTGCCAGCAGTTACAGGGGGAGCAATCAGCCCCAGCATTTT. Its translation: CASSYRGSNQPQHF.

The chain links TRBV5-1 to TRBJ1-1; TRBD1 might be the D (5 bases). The CDR3 spans 15 residues. From germline, CDR1 is SGHRS and CDR2 YFSETQ. Deletions cut 4 bases from V and 6 bases from J, with 19 bases between. The CDR3 region is CASSPGGWGGAEAFF. In DNA, the CDR3 is TGCGCCAGCAGCCCCGGGGGGTGGGGTGGGGCTGAAGCTTTCTTT.

The chain joins TRBV30 to TRBJ1-2; D not resolved. Germline CDR1 and CDR2: GTSNPN and SVGIG (reference sequence). This CDR3 is built from 12 residues. Trimming cost V 1 base and J 4 bases, with 7 bases left between them. This chain's CDR3 is CAWSAPIYGYTF. The CDR3 DNA reads as TGTGCCTGGAGTGCCCCCATCTATGGCTACACCTTC.

The chain employs TRBV28 and TRBJ2-4; 7 bases are shared with TRBD1. This CDR3 has 16 residues. J was trimmed by 7 bases and V by 5 bases; bases with no gene match: 14. CDR1 and CDR2 (germline): MDHEN, SYDVKM. The CDR3 DNA reads as TGTGCCAGCAGTCGAAATCCCGGGACAGCAGGGAACATTCAGTACTTC. It encodes CASSRNPGTAGNIQYF. The entire variable domain, with the rest obtained from reference TRBV28 and TRBJ2-4, is as follows: DVKVTQSSRYLVKRTGEKVFLECVQDMDHENMFWYRQDPGLGLRLIYFSYDVKMKEKGDIPEGYSVSREKKERFSLILESASTNQTSMYLCASSRNPGTAGNIQYFGAGTRLSVL.

The V gene is TRBV28, the J gene TRBJ1-2, with D possibly being TRBD1 (6 bases). The CDR3 is 13 residues long. CDR1 is MDHEN, CDR2 SYDVKM, per germline. Trimming pared 6 bases from V and 0 bases from J, leaving 8 bases between. The CDR3 protein is CASRWDTNYGYTF. In DNA, the CDR3 is TGTGCCAGCAGATGGGACACTAACTATGGCTACACCTTC.

The chain couples TRBV4-2 to TRBJ2-5; 7 positions agree with TRBD2. V dropped 1 base and J dropped 5; count of bases not matched to a gene: 7. Germline assignment: CDR1 LGHNA and CDR2 YNFKEQ. This CDR3 contains 15 residues. CDR3 DNA: TGTGCCAGCAGCCAAGGGGCGGGAGCGGGGGAGACCCAGTACTTC. This sequence encodes CASSQGAGAGETQYF.

The chain employs TRBV5-1 and TRBJ2-1, with 11 nucleotides matching TRBD2. This CDR3 spans 15 amino acids. V shed 3 bases and J 5 bases; nucleotides not matched to a gene: 4. Germline assignment: CDR1 SGHRS and CDR2 YFSETQ. CDR3 region: CASSSTSGSHNEQFF. CDR3 in DNA: TGCGCCAGCAGCTCTACTAGCGGGAGCCACAATGAGCAGTTCTTC.